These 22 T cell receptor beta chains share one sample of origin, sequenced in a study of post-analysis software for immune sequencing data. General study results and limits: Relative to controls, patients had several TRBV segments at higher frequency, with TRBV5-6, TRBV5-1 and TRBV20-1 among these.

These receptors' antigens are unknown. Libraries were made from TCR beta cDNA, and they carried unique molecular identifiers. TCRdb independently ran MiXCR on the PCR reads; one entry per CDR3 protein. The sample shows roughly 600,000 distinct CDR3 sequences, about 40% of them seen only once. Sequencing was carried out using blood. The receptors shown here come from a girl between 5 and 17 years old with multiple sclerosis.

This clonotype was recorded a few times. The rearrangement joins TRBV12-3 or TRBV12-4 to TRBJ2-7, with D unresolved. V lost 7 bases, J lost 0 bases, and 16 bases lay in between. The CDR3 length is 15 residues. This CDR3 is CASKPQQVSSYEQYF. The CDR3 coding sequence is TGTGCCAGCAAACCCCAGCAGGTGAGCTCCTACGAGCAGTACTTC.

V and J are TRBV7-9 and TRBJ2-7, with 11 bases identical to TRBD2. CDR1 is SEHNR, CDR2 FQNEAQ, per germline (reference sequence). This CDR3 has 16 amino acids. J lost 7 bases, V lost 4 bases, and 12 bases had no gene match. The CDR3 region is CASSSYSGRADNEQYF. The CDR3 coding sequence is TGTGCCAGCAGCTCGTATAGCGGGAGGGCCGACAATGAGCAGTACTTC.

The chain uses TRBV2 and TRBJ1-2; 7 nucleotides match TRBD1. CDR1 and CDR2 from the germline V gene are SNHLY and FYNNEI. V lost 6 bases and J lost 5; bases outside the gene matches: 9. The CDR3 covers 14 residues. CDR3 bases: TGTGCCAGCAGGGCCCCCGGGACAGATTATGGCTACACCTTC. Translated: CASRAPGTDYGYTF.

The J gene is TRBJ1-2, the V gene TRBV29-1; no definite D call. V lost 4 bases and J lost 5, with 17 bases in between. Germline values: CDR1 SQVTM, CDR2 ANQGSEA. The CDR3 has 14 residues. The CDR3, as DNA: TGCAGCGTTGCGACGGACGGGAGAACTTATGGCTACACCTTC. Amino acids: CSVATDGRTYGYTF.

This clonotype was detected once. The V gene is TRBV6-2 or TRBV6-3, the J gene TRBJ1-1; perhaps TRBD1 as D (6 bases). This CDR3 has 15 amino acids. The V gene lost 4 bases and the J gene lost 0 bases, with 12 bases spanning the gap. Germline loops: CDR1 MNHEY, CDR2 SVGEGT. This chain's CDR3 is CASSSRQVLNTEAFF. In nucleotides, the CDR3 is TGTGCCAGCAGTTCTCGACAGGTCCTGAACACTGAAGCTTTCTTT.

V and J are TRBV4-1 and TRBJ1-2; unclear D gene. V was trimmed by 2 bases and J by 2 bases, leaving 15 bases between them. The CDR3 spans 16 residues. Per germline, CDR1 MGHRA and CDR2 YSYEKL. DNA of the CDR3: TGCGCCAGCAGCCAAAGGGTGCCCTGGAAAAACTATGGCTACACCTTC. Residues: CASSQRVPWKNYGYTF.

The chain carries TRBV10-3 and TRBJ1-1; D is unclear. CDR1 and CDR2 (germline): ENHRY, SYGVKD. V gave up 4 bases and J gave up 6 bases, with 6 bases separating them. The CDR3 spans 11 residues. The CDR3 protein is CAISGGAEAFF. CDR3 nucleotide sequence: TGTGCCATCAGTGGGGGAGCTGAAGCTTTCTTT.

The CDR3 sequence is CASSVERGYNEQFF. CDR3 DNA sequence: TGTGCCAGCAGCGTAGAGCGGGGGTACAATGAGCAGTTCTTC. The gene calls are TRBV9 and TRBJ2-1; the match to TRBD2 covers 8 bases. Germline lookup yields CDR1 SGDLS and CDR2 YYNGEE. This CDR3 spans 14 amino acids. Germline trimming cut 0 bases from V and 4 bases from J; bases unmatched to any gene: 0.

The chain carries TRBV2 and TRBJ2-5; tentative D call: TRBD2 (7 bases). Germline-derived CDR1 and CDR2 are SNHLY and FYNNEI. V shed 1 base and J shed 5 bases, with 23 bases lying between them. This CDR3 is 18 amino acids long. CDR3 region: CASSEDPSWGGAWETQYF. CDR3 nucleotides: TGTGCCAGCAGTGAAGATCCAAGTTGGGGGGGCGCGTGGGAGACCCAGTACTTC.

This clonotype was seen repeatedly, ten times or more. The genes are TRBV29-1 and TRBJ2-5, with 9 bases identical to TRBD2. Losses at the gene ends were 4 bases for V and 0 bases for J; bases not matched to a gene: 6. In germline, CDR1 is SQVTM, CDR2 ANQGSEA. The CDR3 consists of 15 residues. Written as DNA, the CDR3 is TGCAGCGTTGGGGCTAGCGGGGCGTACCAAGAGACCCAGTACTTC. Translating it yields CSVGASGAYQETQYF. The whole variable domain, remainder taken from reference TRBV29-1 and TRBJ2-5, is SAVISQKPSRDICQRGTSLTIQCQVDSQVTMMFWYRQQPGQSLTLIATANQGSEATYESGFVIDKFPISRPNLTFSTLTVSNMSPEDSSIYLCSVGASGAYQETQYFGPGTRLLVL.

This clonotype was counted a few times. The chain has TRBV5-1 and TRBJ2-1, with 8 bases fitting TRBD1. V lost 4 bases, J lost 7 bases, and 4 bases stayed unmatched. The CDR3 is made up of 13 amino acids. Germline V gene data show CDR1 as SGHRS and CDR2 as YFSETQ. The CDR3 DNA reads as TGCGCCAGCAGCAACCGGACAGGGAATGAGCAGTTCTTC. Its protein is CASSNRTGNEQFF.

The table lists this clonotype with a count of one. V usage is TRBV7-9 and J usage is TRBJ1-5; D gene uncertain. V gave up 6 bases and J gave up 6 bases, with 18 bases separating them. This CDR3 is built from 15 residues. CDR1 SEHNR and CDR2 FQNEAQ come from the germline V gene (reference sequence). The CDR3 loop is CASSSARALGQPQHF. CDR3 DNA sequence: TGTGCCAGCAGTAGTGCCCGGGCGCTTGGTCAGCCCCAGCATTTT. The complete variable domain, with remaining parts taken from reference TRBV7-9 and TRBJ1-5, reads DTGVSQNPRHKITKRGQNVTFRCDPISEHNRLYWYRQTLGQGPEFLTYFQNEAQLEKSRLLSDRFSAERPKGSFSTLEIQRTEQGDSAMYLCASSSARALGQPQHFGDGTRLSIL.

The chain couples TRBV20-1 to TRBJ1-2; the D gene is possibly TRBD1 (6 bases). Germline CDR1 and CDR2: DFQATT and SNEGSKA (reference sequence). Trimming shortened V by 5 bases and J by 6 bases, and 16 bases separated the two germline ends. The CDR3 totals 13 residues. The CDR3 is CSAVTQGSNGYTF. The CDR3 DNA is TGCAGTGCTGTTACACAGGGAAGCAATGGCTACACCTTC.

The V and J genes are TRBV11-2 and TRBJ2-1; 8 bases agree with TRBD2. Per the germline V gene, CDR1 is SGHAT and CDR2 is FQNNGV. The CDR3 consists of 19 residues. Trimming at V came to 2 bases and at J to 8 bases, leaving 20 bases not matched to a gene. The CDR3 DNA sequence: TGTGCCAGCAGCTTATGGTCTCTAGCGGGCCACGGCGGATTGGATGAGCAGTTCTTC. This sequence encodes CASSLWSLAGHGGLDEQFF. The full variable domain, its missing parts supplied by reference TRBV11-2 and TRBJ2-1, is EAGVAQSPRYKIIEKRQSVAFWCNPISGHATLYWYQQILGQGPKLLIQFQNNGVVDDSQLPKDRFSAERLKGVDSTLKIQPAKLEDSAVYLCASSLWSLAGHGGLDEQFFGPGTRLTVL.

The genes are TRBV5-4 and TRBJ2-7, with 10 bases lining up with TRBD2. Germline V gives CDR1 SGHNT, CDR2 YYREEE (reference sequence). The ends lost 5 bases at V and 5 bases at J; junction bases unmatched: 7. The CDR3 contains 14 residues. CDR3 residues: CASSYLAGADEQYF. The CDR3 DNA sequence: TGTGCCAGCAGTTATCTAGCGGGGGCAGACGAGCAGTACTTC. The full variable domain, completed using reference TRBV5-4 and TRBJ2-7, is ETGVTQSPTHLIKTRGQQVTLRCSSQSGHNTVSWYQQALGQGPQFIFQYYREEENGRGNFPPRFSGLQFPNYSSELNVNALELDDSALYLCASSYLAGADEQYFGPGTRLTVT.

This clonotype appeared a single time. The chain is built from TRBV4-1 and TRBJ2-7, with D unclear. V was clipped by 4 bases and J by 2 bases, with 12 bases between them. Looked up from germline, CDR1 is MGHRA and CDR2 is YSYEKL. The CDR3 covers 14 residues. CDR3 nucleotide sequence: TGCGCCAGCAGCCCTACCTGGACGGCCTACGAGCAGTACTTC. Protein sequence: CASSPTWTAYEQYF.

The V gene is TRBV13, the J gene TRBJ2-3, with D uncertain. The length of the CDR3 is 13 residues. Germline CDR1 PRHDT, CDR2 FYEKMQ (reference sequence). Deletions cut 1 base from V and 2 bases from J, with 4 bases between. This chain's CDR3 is CASSLALTDTQYF. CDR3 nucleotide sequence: TGTGCCAGCAGCTTAGCCCTCACAGATACGCAGTATTTT. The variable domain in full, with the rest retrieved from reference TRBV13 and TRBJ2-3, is AAGVIQSPRHLIKEKRETATLKCYPIPRHDTVYWYQQGPGQDPQFLISFYEKMQSDKGSIPDRFSAQQFSDYHSELNMSSLELGDSALYFCASSLALTDTQYFGPGTRLTVL.

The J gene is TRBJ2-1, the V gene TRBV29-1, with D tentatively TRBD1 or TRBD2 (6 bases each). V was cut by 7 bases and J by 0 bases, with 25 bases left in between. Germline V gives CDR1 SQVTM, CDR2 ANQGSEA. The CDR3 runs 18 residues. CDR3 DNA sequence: TGCAGCGACGACCTTGAGGGGATTAGGGGGGACTCCTACAATGAGCAGTTCTTC. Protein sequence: CSDDLEGIRGDSYNEQFF.

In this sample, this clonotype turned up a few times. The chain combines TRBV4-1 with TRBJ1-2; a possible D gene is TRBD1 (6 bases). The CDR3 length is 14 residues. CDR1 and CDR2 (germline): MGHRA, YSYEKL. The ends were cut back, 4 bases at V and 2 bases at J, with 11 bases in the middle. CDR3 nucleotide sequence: TGCGCCAGCAGCCTGGACAGTAGGAACTATGGCTACACCTTC. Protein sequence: CASSLDSRNYGYTF.

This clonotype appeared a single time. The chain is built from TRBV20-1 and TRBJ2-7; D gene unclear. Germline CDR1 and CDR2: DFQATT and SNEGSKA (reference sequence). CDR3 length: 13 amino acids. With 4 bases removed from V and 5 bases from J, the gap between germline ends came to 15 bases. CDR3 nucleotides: TGCAGTGCTAAAGGGCCGCATAGGGACGAGCAGTACTTC. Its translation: CSAKGPHRDEQYF.

CDR3 residues: CASSRGPAQNTEAFF. DNA for the CDR3: TGTGCCAGCAGCCGCGGGCCAGCTCAGAACACTGAAGCTTTCTTT. The chain joins TRBV6-5 to TRBJ1-1; D unresolved. V lost 6 bases and J 1 base, leaving 15 bases between the germline ends. The CDR3 totals 15 residues. Germline lookup yields CDR1 MNHEY and CDR2 SVGAGI.

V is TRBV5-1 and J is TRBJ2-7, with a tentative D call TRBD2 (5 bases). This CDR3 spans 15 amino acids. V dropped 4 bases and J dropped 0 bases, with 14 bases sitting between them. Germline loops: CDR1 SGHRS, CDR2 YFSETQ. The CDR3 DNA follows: TGCGCCAGCAGCCCGGGGATTCAAAGCTCCTACGAGCAGTACTTC. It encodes CASSPGIQSSYEQYF.